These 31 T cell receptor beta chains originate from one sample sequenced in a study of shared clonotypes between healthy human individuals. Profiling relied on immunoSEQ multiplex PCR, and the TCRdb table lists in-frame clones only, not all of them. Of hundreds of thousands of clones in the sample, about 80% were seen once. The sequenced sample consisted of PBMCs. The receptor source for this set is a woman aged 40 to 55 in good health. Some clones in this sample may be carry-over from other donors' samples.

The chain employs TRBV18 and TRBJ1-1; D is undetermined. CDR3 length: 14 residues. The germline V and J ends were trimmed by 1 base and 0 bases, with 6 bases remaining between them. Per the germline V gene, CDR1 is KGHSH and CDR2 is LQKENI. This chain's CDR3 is CASSPLSMNTEAFF. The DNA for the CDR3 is TGTGCCAGCTCACCACTCAGCATGAACACTGAAGCTTTCTTT.

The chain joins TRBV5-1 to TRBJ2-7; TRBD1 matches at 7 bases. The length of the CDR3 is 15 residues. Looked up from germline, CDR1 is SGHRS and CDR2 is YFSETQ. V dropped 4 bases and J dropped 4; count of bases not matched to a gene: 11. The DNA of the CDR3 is TGCGCCAGCAGCCCCACAGTTGCAGGGGGTTACGAGCAGTACTTC. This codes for CASSPTVAGGYEQYF.

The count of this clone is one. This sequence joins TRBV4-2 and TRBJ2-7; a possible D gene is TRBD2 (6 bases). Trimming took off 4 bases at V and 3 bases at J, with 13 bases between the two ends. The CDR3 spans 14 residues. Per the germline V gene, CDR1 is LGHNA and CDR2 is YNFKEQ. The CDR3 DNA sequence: TGTGCCAGCAGCCCACTTGGAGGGCGCTACGAGCAGTACTTC. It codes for CASSPLGGRYEQYF.

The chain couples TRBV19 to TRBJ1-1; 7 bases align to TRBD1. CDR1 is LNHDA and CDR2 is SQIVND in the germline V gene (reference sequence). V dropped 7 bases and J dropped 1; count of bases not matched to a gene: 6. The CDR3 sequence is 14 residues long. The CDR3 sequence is CASMRQGPNTEAFF. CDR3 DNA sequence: TGTGCCAGTATGAGACAGGGCCCGAACACTGAAGCTTTCTTT.

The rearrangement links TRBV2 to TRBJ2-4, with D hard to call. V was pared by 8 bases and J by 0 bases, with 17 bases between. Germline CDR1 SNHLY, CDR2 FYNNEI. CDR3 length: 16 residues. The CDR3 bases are TGTGCCAGCCTCTACACGGACCTCTTAGCCAAAAACATTCAGTACTTC. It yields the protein CASLYTDLLAKNIQYF. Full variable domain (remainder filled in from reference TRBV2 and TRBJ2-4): EPEVTQTPSHQVTQMGQEVILRCVPISNHLYFYWYRQILGQKVEFLVSFYNNEISEKSEIFDDQFSVERPDGSNFTLKIRSTKLEDSAMYFCASLYTDLLAKNIQYFGAGTRLSVL.

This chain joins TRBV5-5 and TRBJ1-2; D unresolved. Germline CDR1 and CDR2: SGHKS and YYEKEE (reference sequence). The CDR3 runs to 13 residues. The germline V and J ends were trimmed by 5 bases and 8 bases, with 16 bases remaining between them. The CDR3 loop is CASRPMGSRGYTF. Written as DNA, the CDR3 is TGTGCCAGCAGACCTATGGGGTCCAGAGGCTACACCTTC.

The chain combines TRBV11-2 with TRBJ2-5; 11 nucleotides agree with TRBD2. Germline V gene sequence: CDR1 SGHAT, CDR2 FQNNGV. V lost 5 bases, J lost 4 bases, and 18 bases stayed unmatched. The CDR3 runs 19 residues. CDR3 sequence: CASSLAGWASGRSGETQYF. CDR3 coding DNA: TGTGCCAGCAGCCTAGCCGGGTGGGCTAGCGGGAGGTCGGGAGAGACCCAGTACTTC.

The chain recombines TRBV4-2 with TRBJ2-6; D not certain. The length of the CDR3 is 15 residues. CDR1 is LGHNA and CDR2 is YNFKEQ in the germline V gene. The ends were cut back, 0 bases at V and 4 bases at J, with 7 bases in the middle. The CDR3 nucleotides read TGTGCCAGCAGCCAAGATGGTAAGGGGGCCAACGTCCTGACTTTC. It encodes CASSQDGKGANVLTF.

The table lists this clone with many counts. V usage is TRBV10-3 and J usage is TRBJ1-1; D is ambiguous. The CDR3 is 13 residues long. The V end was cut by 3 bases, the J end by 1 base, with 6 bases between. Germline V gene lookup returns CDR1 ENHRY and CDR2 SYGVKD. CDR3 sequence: CAISEYRNTEAFF. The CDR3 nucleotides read TGTGCCATCAGTGAATATAGGAACACTGAAGCTTTCTTT.

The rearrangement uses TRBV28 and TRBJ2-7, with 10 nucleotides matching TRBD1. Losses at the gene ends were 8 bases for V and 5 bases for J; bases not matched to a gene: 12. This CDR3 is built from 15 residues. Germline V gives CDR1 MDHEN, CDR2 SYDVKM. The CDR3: CASCPGDRGFDEQYF. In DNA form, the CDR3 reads TGTGCCAGCTGTCCCGGGGACAGGGGTTTCGACGAGCAGTACTTC.

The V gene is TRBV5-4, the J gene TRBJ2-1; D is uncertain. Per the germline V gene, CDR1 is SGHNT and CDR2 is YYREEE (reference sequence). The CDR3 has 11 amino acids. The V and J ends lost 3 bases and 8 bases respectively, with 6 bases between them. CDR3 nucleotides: TGTGCCAGCAGCTCCTTCGATGAGCAGTTCTTC. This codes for CASSSFDEQFF.

The DNA for the CDR3 is TGTGCCAGCAGCGTAGCAGGTAGCAACTATGGCTACACCTTC. It codes for CASSVAGSNYGYTF. The chain uses TRBV9 and TRBJ1-2; D is uncertain. Between the trimmed V and J ends, which lost 0 bases and 2 bases, there was a span of 8 bases. Germline V gene sequence: CDR1 SGDLS, CDR2 YYNGEE. The CDR3 is 14 amino acids.

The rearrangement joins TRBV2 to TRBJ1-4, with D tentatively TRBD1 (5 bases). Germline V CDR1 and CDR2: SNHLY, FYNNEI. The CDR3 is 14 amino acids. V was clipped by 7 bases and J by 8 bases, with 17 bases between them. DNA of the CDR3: TGTGCCAGCAAGGAGCAGGGAGGTTTCGAAAAACTGTTTTTT. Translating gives CASKEQGGFEKLFF.

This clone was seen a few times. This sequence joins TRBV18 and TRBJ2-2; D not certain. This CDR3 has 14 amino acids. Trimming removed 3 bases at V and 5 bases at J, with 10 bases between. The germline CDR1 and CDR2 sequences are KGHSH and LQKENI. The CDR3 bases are TGTGCCAGCTCACCGCCCCTCGGGACCGGGGAGCTGTTTTTT. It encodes CASSPPLGTGELFF.

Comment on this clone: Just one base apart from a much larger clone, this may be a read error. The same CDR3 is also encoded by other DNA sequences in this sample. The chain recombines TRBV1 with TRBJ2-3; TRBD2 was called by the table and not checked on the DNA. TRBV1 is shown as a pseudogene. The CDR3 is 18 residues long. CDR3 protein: CTSTPQGVAGGLSGTQYF. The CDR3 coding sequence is TGCACCAGCACCCCACAAGGGGTGGCGGGAGGCCTATCTGGGACGCAGTACTTT.

CDR3 loop: CASSGGYNEQFF. The DNA of the CDR3 is TGTGCCAGCAGTGGCGGTTACAATGAGCAGTTCTTC. This chain links TRBV7-8 with TRBJ2-1; D call uncertain. In germline, CDR1 is SGHVS, CDR2 FQNEAQ. The V and J ends lost 6 bases and 4 bases respectively, with 7 bases between them. The CDR3 contains 12 residues.

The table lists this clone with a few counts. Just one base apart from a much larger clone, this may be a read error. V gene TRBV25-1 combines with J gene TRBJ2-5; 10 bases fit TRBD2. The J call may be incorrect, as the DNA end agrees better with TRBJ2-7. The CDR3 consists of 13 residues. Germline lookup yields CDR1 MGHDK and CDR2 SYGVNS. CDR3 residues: CASSRTSGYEQYF. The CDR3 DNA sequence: TGTGCCAGCAGTCGGACTAGCGGCTACGAGCAGTACTTC.

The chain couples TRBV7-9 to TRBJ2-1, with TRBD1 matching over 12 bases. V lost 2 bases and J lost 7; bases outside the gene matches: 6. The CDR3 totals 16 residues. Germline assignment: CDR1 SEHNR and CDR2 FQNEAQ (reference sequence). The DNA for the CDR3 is TGTGCCAGCAGCTTACCGGGACAGGGGGCGCAAAATGAGCAGTTCTTC. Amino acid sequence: CASSLPGQGAQNEQFF.

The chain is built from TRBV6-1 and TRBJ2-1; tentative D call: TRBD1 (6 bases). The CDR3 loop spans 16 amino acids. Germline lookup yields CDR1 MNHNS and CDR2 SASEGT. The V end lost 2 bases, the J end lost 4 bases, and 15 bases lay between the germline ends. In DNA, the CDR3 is TGTGCCAGCAGTGAACCTGTGGGGGCCAAGTACAATGAGCAGTTCTTC. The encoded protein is CASSEPVGAKYNEQFF.

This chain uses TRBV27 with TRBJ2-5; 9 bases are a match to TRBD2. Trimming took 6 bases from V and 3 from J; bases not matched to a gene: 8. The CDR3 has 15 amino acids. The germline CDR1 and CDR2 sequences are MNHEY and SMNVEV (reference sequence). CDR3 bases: TGTGCCAGCAGACCTAGACTAGCGGAAAAAGAGACCCAGTACTTC. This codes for CASRPRLAEKETQYF.

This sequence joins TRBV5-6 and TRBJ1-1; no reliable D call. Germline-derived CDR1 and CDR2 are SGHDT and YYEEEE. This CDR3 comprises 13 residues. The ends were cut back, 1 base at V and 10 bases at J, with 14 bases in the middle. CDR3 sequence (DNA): TGTGCCAGCAGCTTGCGAGAAGGTGGAGTAGCTTTCTTT. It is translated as CASSLREGGVAFF.

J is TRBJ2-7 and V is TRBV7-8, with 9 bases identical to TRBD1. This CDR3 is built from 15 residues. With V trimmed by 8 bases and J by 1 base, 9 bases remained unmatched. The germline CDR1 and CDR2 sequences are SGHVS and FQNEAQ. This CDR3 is CASESPGQGSYEQYF. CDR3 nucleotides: TGTGCCAGCGAATCCCCGGGACAGGGTTCCTACGAGCAGTACTTC.

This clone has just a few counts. This CDR3 reads CASSLDFGGVNEQFF. Here the CDR3 DNA reads TGTGCCAGCAGCTTAGATTTCGGGGGGGTCAATGAGCAGTTCTTC. The rearrangement joins TRBV7-2 to TRBJ2-1; TRBD2 matches at 8 bases. This CDR3 has 15 amino acids. J gave up 6 bases and V 1 base, and 5 bases lay outside the gene matches. Per the germline V gene, CDR1 is SGHTA and CDR2 is FQGNSA.

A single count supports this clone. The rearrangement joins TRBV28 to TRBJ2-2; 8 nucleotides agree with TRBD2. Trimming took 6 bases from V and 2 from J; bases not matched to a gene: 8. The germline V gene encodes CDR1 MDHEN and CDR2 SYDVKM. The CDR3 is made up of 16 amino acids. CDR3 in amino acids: CASSPPGGANTGELFF. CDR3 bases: TGTGCCAGCAGCCCGCCGGGGGGGGCTAACACCGGGGAGCTGTTTTTT.

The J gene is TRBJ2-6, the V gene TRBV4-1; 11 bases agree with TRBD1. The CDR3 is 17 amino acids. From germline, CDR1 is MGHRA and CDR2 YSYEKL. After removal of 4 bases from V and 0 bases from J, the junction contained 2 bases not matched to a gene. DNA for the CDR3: TGCGCCAGCAGCCCAGGACAGGGGGCCTCTGGGGCCAACGTCCTGACTTTC. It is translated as CASSPGQGASGANVLTF.

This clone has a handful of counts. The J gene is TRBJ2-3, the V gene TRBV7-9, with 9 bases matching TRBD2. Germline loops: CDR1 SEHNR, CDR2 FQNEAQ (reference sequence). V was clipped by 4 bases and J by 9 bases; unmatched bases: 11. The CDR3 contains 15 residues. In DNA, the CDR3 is TGTGCCAGCAGCTCACCCGGGACTAGCCCCATGACGCAGTATTTT. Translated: CASSSPGTSPMTQYF.

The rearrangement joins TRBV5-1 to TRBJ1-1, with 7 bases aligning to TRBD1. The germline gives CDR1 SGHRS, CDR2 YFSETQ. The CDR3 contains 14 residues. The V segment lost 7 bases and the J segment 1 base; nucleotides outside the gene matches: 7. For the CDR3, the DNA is TGCGCCAGCCAAACAGGGGACGGGAACACTGAAGCTTTCTTT. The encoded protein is CASQTGDGNTEAFF.

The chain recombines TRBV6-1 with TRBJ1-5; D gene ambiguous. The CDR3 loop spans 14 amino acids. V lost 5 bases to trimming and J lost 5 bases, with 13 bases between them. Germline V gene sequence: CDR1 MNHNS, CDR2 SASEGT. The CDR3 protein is CASSRGNLDQPQHF. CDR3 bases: TGTGCCAGCAGTAGAGGGAATCTGGATCAGCCCCAGCATTTT.

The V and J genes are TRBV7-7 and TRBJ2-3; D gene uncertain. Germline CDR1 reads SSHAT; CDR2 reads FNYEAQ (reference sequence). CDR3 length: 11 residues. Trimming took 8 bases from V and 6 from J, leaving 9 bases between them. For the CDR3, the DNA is TGTGCCAGCCGCCTTAGGGATACGCAGTATTTT. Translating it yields CASRLRDTQYF. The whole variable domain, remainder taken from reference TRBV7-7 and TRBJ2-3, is GAGVSQSPRYKVTKRGQDVTLRCDPISSHATLYWYQQALGQGPEFLTYFNYEAQPDKSGLPSDRFSAERPEGSISTLTIQRTEQRDSAMYRCASRLRDTQYFGPGTRLTVL.

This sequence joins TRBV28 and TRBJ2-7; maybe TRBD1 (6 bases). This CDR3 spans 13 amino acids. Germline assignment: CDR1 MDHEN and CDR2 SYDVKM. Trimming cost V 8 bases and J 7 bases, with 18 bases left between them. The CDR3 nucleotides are TGTGCCAGCTCCCTCCGAGGGGGAAAGGAGCAGTACTTC. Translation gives CASSLRGGKEQYF.

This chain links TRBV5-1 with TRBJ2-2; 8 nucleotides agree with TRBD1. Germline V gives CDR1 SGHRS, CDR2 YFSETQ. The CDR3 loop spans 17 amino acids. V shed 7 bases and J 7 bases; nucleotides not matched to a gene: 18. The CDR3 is CASVLLPTGEYGGELFF. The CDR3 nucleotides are TGCGCCAGCGTACTACTACCGACAGGGGAGTACGGCGGGGAGCTGTTTTTT. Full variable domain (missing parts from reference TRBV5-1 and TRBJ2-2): KAGVTQTPRYLIKTRGQQVTLSCSPISGHRSVSWYQQTPGQGLQFLFEYFSETQRNKGNFPGRFSGRQFSNSRSEMNVSTLELGDSALYLCASVLLPTGEYGGELFFGEGSRLTVL.